This entry describes one T cell receptor beta chain. Its matching antigen is unknown. Other DNA sequences in this specimen translate into the identical CDR3. The record originates from a study of cytomegalovirus exposure and HLA in healthy donors. Points from the study as a whole: Data from an earlier analysis indicated that most TCR beta V segments were productive either about 87% or about 30% of the time.

Primers: 60 Vbeta forward and 13 Jbeta reverse. Assay used: immunoSEQ multiplex PCR; TCRdb lists only in-frame clones, some missing. The sample has about 140,000 clones, approximately 9% seen once; the top ten hold 1.8%. The V segment lost 3 bases and the J segment 5 bases; nucleotides outside the gene matches: 7. Germline V gene lookup returns CDR1 SEHNR and CDR2 FQNEAQ (reference sequence). There are 16 residues in the CDR3. The sequence derives from a male donor in good health and CMV-seronegative. The V and J genes are TRBV7-9 and TRBJ2-2; TRBD2 agrees at 9 bases. The sample was PBMCs. CDR3 bases: TGTGCCAGCAGCTTGCAGACTAGCGGCGATACCGGGGAGCTGTTTTTT. Translating it yields CASSLQTSGDTGELFF. Based on the CDR3 plus reference TRBV7-9 and TRBJ2-2, the full variable domain is DTGVSQNPRHKITKRGQNVTFRCDPISEHNRLYWYRQTLGQGPEFLTYFQNEAQLEKSRLLSDRFSAERPKGSFSTLEIQRTEQGDSAMYLCASSLQTSGDTGELFFGEGSRLTVL.